The 10 T cell receptor beta chains given below trace back to one sample, sequenced in a study of metastatic and nonmetastatic thyroid tumors. Thyroid surgery was preceded by no treatment in any patient. TCRdb re-called clones via MiXCR from the PCR reads. This sample has about 45,000 clones, with 3% to 3.5% found just once. The material sequenced was blood. The origin of the receptors is a female donor with papillary thyroid cancer or a benign thyroid nodule (not recorded which). Some clones in this sample may be carry-over from other donors' samples.

The CDR3 nucleotides are TGTGCCAGCAGTTACTCGTGGACGTCTCCCGGCGGGGAGCTGTTTTTT. It translates to CASSYSWTSPGGELFF. The rearrangement joins TRBV6-5 to TRBJ2-2, with D unresolved. CDR3 size: 16 residues. CDR1 is MNHEY, CDR2 SVGAGI, per germline. V lost 0 bases and J 7 bases, leaving 15 bases between the germline ends.

This clone came up many times. V is TRBV15 and J is TRBJ2-7; 11 bases match TRBD2. V lost 5 bases to trimming and J lost 0 bases; unmatched junction nucleotides: 6. The CDR3 consists of 16 residues. Germline values: CDR1 LNHNV, CDR2 YYDKDF (reference sequence). For the CDR3, the DNA is TGTGCCACCAGCCCGAGGACTAGCGGGCCCTCCTACGAGCAGTACTTC. This encodes CATSPRTSGPSYEQYF.

This clone was detected a few times. A much larger clonotype is one base distant, so this may be a read error. Other nucleotide sequences in the sample specify the same CDR3. For the CDR3, the DNA is TGTGCCTGGAGCCGGTGGGGGGCAGGGAACACAGAAGCTTTCTTT. Encoded protein: CAWSRWGAGNTEAFF. The chain recombines TRBV30 with TRBJ1-1, with a possible D match to TRBD1 (6 bases). The CDR3 totals 15 residues. Germline-derived CDR1 and CDR2 are GTSNPN and SVGIG (reference sequence).

The table lists this clone with many counts. The gene calls are TRBV4-1 and TRBJ2-1, with D uncertain. The CDR3 sequence is 12 residues long. Germline V CDR1 and CDR2: MGHRA, YSYEKL. Trimming pared 4 bases from V and 9 bases from J, leaving 10 bases between. The CDR3 protein is CASSLVHREQFF. As DNA, the CDR3 is TGCGCCAGCAGCCTGGTTCACCGTGAGCAGTTCTTC.

This clone occurred many times. Given a much more abundant clone one base away, this may be a read error. The chain couples TRBV7-2 to TRBJ1-3, with D unclear. The CDR3 extends over 12 amino acids. Between the trimmed V and J ends, which lost 5 bases and 3 bases, there was a span of 5 bases. Looked up from germline, CDR1 is SGHTA and CDR2 is FQGNSA. The CDR3 DNA reads as TGTGCCAGCAGCCTCCTTGGAAACACCATATATTTT. Translation gives CASSLLGNTIYF.

This clone was detected a few times. J is TRBJ2-7 and V is TRBV28; 7 bases map to TRBD1. This CDR3 contains 16 residues. Germline assignment: CDR1 MDHEN and CDR2 SYDVKM. The junction had 14 bases not matched to a gene; V was cut back by 4 bases and J by 5 bases. CDR3 DNA: TGTGCCAGCAGTTCAACATCGACAGGGAAGATAAACGAGCAGTACTTC. Translation gives CASSSTSTGKINEQYF.

This clone appeared many times. The gene calls are TRBV7-9 and TRBJ1-2; perhaps TRBD1 as D (5 bases). CDR1 is SEHNR, CDR2 FQNEAQ, per germline (reference sequence). The germline V and J ends were trimmed by 5 bases and 2 bases, with 12 bases remaining between them. The CDR3 runs to 14 residues. Here the CDR3 DNA reads TGTGCCAGCAGCCCGGGGGGGTCGAACTATGGCTACACCTTC. Protein: CASSPGGSNYGYTF.

There are a few counts of this clone. A read error may produce the germline difference seen at one junction end. This chain joins TRBV14 and TRBJ2-5; D perhaps matches TRBD2 (6 bases). The CDR3 is 17 residues long. From germline, CDR1 is SGHDN and CDR2 FVKESK. Here the CDR3 DNA reads TGTGTCAGCAGCCAGGCGGGGCGCGGTACAGCCCAAGAGACCCAGTACTTC. Translation gives CVSSQAGRGTAQETQYF.

This clone was observed many times. V gene TRBV20-1 combines with J gene TRBJ2-3; 10 positions agree with TRBD2. The CDR3 consists of 14 residues. Germline trimming cut 6 bases from V and 6 bases from J; bases unmatched to any gene: 9. From germline, CDR1 is DFQATT and CDR2 SNEGSKA (reference sequence). CDR3 in DNA: TGCAGTGCCCCCCAGCGGGAGGGCCCCGATACGCAGTATTTT. The encoded protein is CSAPQREGPDTQYF.

This clone has at least ten counts. The V call is TRBV6-1, the J call TRBJ1-2; 8 bases align to TRBD1. Per the germline V gene, CDR1 is MNHNS and CDR2 is SASEGT. The CDR3 loop spans 13 amino acids. Trimming removed 9 bases from V and 6 bases from J; junction bases left unmatched: 9. Here the CDR3 DNA reads TGTGCCAGTAAGGTCCAGGGGGCGGATGGCTACACCTTC. Protein product: CASKVQGADGYTF.